The T cell receptor beta chain described here comes from a study of read filtering for tumor transcriptome and immune sequencing. Study-wide findings and caveats: Dropping single-read clonotypes raised IR-seq and RNA-seq shared-clonotype correlation. IR-seq captured clonotypes deeper and more reliably than RNA-seq.

The library was built from roughly 400 ng RNA with molecular barcoded adaptors for alpha/delta and beta/gamma chains. Each CDR3 protein is one row after TCRdb ran MiXCR on the reads. The sample shows about 35,000 distinct CDR3 sequences, roughly an eighth of them seen only once. At the time of active disease, bone marrow was collected from every patient. This clonotype was detected many times. Its matching antigen is unknown. Sequences were obtained from a population of CD138-negative cells sorted from bone marrow. The sequence was collected from a donor aged 40 or over with multiple myeloma.

CDR3 DNA: TGTGCCAGCAGACCGGGACCCCAGCGGGCTATTCAGTACTTC. Protein product: CASRPGPQRAIQYF. The V and J genes are TRBV28 and TRBJ2-4; D may be TRBD2 (6 bases). The germline CDR1 and CDR2 sequences are MDHEN and SYDVKM. CDR3 length equals 14 residues. V lost 6 bases and J lost 10, with 19 bases in between.